This T cell receptor beta chain was documented in a study of technical replicates of blood from a handful of donors listed by TCRdb under 2017. V is cut back by 3 bases and J by 6 bases, with 9 bases in the junction unmatched. The CDR3 goes from the cysteine to the phenylalanine over 16 residues. Kept here is only the CDR3 DNA, which spans 48 bases and is read in frame from base 1. CDR1 and CDR2 (MNHEY, SVGAGI) derive from the germline V gene. The protocol used for the library was the immunoSEQ multiplex PCR assay. TCRdb mirrors the immuneACCESS table, restricted to in-frame sequences. Some clones are absent from its copies; in checked studies, under half trace to an unresolved V gene, and the reason for the others is unknown. For this sample the table gives about 80,000 clones, of which just under 95% were detected only once. The ten largest clones add up to approximately 0.45% of the sample. This clone was seen once. What this receptor recognizes is not known. No much larger clone is present one base from it, and per-base qualities are unavailable.

This receptor chain uses TRBV6-5 and TRBJ2-7, and 12 junction bases match TRBD2. This sequence originates from a human donor in good health. Sequencing was carried out using T cells isolated from PBMCs. The CDR3 sequence is CASSYYPGLAGSEQYF. The bases are TGTGCCAGCAGTTATTATCCGGGACTAGCGGGTAGCGAGCAGTACTTC.